This T cell receptor (beta chain) is drawn from a study of tumor-infiltrating lymphocytes in primary liver carcinoma. The study's findings and limits: In tumor-adjacent and tumor-blood pairs, overlap was lower than in tumor region pairs. With p = 0.039, the top-250-clone fraction in tumors significantly exceeded that in blood.

Details on this clonotype: The antigen remains undetermined. No conserved phenylalanine or tryptophan is present at the end of the CDR3, so a read error is the likely explanation.

cDNA specific to TCR beta was made from 500 to 650 ng of total RNA, with a constant-region primer employed for priming. It was through three nested multiplex PCR rounds of slightly modified ARM-PCR that TCR beta libraries arose. Researchers ran the first two PCR rounds for roughly 11 cycles each with TRBV1-TRBV30 forward primers and a C-beta reverse primer. From the multiplex PCR reads, TCRdb called clonotypes with MiXCR, one entry per CDR3 protein. In the table there are under 85,000 distinct CDR3 sequences, over 60% of which are singletons. The CDR3 runs 16 residues. Germline V gene data show CDR1 as MGHRA and CDR2 as YSYEKL. RNA and DNA were co-extracted from around 20-30 mg of unsorted bulk tissue. Five discrete regions of every tumor underwent sampling.

The sequence was obtained from a man aged 35-49 years with primary liver carcinoma and hepatitis B virus infection. This sequence joins TRBV4-1 and TRBJ2-3; D may be TRBD2 (6 bases). The specimen was liver tumor tissue from sampling region 1. The subset here: tumor region T1, superior pole. The CDR3 DNA reads as TGCGCCAGGAGCCCAGAGGCGGGGATAAGCAAAGATACGCAGTATTAT. Its translation is CARSPEAGISKDTQYY.